Listed below are T cell receptor beta chains from one sample, sequenced in a study of cytomegalovirus exposure and HLA in healthy donors. Generated by immunoSEQ multiplex PCR, the TCRdb table keeps only in-frame clones and is missing some. The data hold 200,000 or so clones, with about 80% observed a single time. What was sequenced was PBMCs. The receptor source for this set is a woman aged 45-65 years in good health and CMV-seropositive. Both conserved end residues are part of each CDR3. A D gene is named only where the DNA matches it firmly. The size of a clone is reported for some rows only, either as once, few or many, or as a class for expanded clones.

TRBJ2-4,TRBV5-6,few,NA,TGTGCCAGCAGCTTAAACCAGGGGTTGGTCATTCAGTACTTC,CASSLNQGLVIQYF
TRBJ2-2,TRBV9,NA,NA,TGTGCCAGCAGCGTTACGGGGGCGAACACCGGGGAGCTGTTTTTT,CASSVTGANTGELFF
TRBJ2-1,TRBV7-3,NA,TRBD2,TGTGCCAGCAGCTTGAGGGGATCGGGGGGGCCCGACAATGAGCAGTTCTTC,CASSLRGSGGPDNEQFF
TRBJ1-2,TRBV27,NA,NA,TGTGCCAGCAGTTTTAGCTCTGGTAATGGCTACACCTTC,CASSFSSGNGYTF
TRBJ2-3,TRBV5-4,NA,TRBD2,TGTGCCAGCAGCTGGGGGGGACTAGCGGGGTCAGCTAGCACAGATACGCAGTATTTT,CASSWGGLAGSASTDTQYF
TRBJ2-5,TRBV7-9,NA,NA,TGTGCCAGCAGCCGGCCCGTGGGGGGGGCGTCGGAGGAGACCCAGTACTTC,CASSRPVGGASEETQYF
TRBJ2-1,TRBV7-8,NA,TRBD2,TGTGCCAGCAGCTTCCTAGCGGGGGGCCACAATGAGCAGTTCTTC,CASSFLAGGHNEQFF
TRBJ2-5,TRBV5-1,once,NA,TGCGCCAGCAGCTTGCGTAATCACCAAGAGACCCAGTACTTC,CASSLRNHQETQYF
TRBJ1-2,TRBV11-2,NA,NA,TGTGCCAGCAGCGGCTCACAGGGCTTTGGTCCCTATGGCTACACCTTC,CASSGSQGFGPYGYTF
TRBJ1-5,TRBV2,NA,TRBD1,TGTGCCAGCAGTCTAGGGGGCGCCTATCAGCCCCAGCATTTT,CASSLGGAYQPQHF
TRBJ1-5,TRBV19,NA,TRBD1,TGTGCCAGTAGTAGCGCCACAGGGGGCAATCAGCCCCAGCATTTT,CASSSATGGNQPQHF